This entry describes one T cell receptor beta chain. Its antigen is currently unknown. TCRdb keeps only in-frame clones here, not all; method: immunoSEQ multiplex PCR. The sample records roughly 120,000 clones, about 85% being singletons. Second-dose recipients at about 4 or about 12 weeks were treated as one pooled group. CDR1 is MNHNS and CDR2 is SASEGT in the germline V gene. V was pared by 3 bases and J by 1 base, with 15 bases between. This CDR3 is built from 16 residues. The data are from a study of T cell responses to AZD1222 COVID-19 vaccine. General observations from the study: Just a handful of people given AZD1222 tested seropositive at baseline.

The sample was peripheral blood, taken 28 days after the second AZD1222 dose. This chain connects TRBV6-1 to TRBJ2-5; weak D call: TRBD2 (6 bases). This clonotype originated in an adult who received the AZD1222 COVID-19 vaccine. CDR3 loop: CASSEWDLYFQETQYF. CDR3 DNA sequence: TGTGCCAGCAGTGAGTGGGACTTATATTTCCAAGAGACCCAGTACTTC.